The 10 T cell receptor beta chains presented below share a single source sample, sequenced in a study of metastatic and nonmetastatic thyroid tumors. Thyroid surgery was performed in patients who had received no treatment beforehand. TCRdb used MiXCR to call clones anew from the PCR reads. The sample contains around 21,000 clones, approximately 40% of which appear only once. The sequenced sample was tumor tissue. These TCRs come from a female donor with papillary thyroid cancer or a benign thyroid nodule (not recorded which). Some clones in this sample may be carry-over from other donors' samples.

This clone has a handful of counts. The chain has TRBV2 and TRBJ2-7; a weak D match, TRBD1 (5 bases). Germline V lookup: CDR1 SNHLY, CDR2 FYNNEI. Trimming left V 4 bases short and J 6 bases short, with 19 bases between. This CDR3 spans 15 amino acids. The CDR3 loop reads CASSATGGMSREQYF. CDR3 coding DNA: TGTGCCAGCAGTGCTACAGGTGGGATGTCTCGCGAGCAGTACTTC.

The chain uses TRBV3-1 and TRBJ2-7; a possible D gene is TRBD2 (6 bases). Germline V CDR1 and CDR2: LGHDT, YNNKEL (reference sequence). The CDR3 extends over 14 amino acids. Trimming removed 0 bases from V and 5 bases from J, with 11 bases in between. This chain's CDR3 is CASSQETSRDEQYF. CDR3 coding DNA: TGTGCCAGCAGCCAAGAGACTAGTCGCGACGAGCAGTACTTC.

J is TRBJ2-3 and V is TRBV7-3; 8 bases agree with TRBD2. The CDR3 totals 15 residues. Looked up from germline, CDR1 is SGHTA and CDR2 is FQGTGA. The ends lost 5 bases at V and 4 bases at J; junction bases unmatched: 8. CDR3 DNA: TGTGCCAGCAGCCAGGTTGCGGGAGGATCAGATACGCAGTATTTT. This translates into CASSQVAGGSDTQYF. Drawing the rest from reference TRBV7-3 and TRBJ2-3, the complete variable domain is GAGVSQTPSNKVTEKGKYVELRCDPISGHTALYWYRQSLGQGPEFLIYFQGTGAADDSGLPNDRFFAVRPEGSVSTLKIQRTERGDSAVYLCASSQVAGGSDTQYFGPGTRLTVL.

V usage is TRBV6-2 or TRBV6-3 and J usage is TRBJ2-2; 8 nucleotides agree with TRBD1. V lost 4 bases to trimming and J lost 0 bases; unmatched junction nucleotides: 13. The germline CDR1 and CDR2 sequences are MNHEY and SVGEGT. The CDR3 is 19 amino acids. The CDR3 here is CASSSTDRGRIANTGELFF. CDR3 DNA: TGTGCCAGCAGTTCTACAGACAGGGGCCGTATCGCGAACACCGGGGAGCTGTTTTTT.

This clone was detected a few times. The chain recombines TRBV20-1 with TRBJ1-1; D is unclear. Per germline, CDR1 DFQATT and CDR2 SNEGSKA (reference sequence). The ends were cut back, 1 base at V and 0 bases at J, with 9 bases in the middle. This CDR3 is built from 14 residues. CDR3 in amino acids: CSARVPPMNTEAFF. DNA for the CDR3: TGCAGTGCTAGAGTTCCACCCATGAACACTGAAGCTTTCTTT.

This clone has a handful of counts. The gene calls are TRBV12-3 or TRBV12-4 and TRBJ2-1, with D possibly matching TRBD2 (7 bases). The CDR3 spans 14 residues. V dropped 0 bases and J dropped 7 bases, with 10 bases sitting between them. The DNA for the CDR3 is TGTGCCAGCAGTTTAGCGGGAGGGGGAAATGAGCAGTTCTTC. Translating it yields CASSLAGGGNEQFF.

The CDR3 coding sequence is TGTGCCACCAGCTCCCTTTTCGGGGTTAAGAACACTGAAGCTTTCTTT. Its protein is CATSSLFGVKNTEAFF. The chain has TRBV24-1 and TRBJ1-1, with unresolved D. V was trimmed by 7 bases and J by 1 base, leaving 18 bases between them. The germline V gene encodes CDR1 KGHDR and CDR2 SFDVKD. The CDR3 runs to 16 residues.

This clone was seen a single time. V and J are TRBV29-1 and TRBJ2-1; D possibly corresponds to TRBD2 (5 bases). CDR1 and CDR2 from the germline V gene are SQVTM and ANQGSEA. Between the trimmed V and J ends, which lost 5 bases and 0 bases, there was a span of 8 bases. The length of the CDR3 is 13 residues. In DNA, the CDR3 is TGCAGCGTTCGGGGTAGCTCCTACAATGAGCAGTTCTTC. Translating gives CSVRGSSYNEQFF.

This chain links TRBV28 with TRBJ2-1; D gene unclear. The CDR3 is 12 residues long. CDR1 and CDR2 (germline): MDHEN, SYDVKM. V shed 5 bases and J shed 9 bases, with 11 bases lying between them. This CDR3 reads CASSTHPGEQFF. The CDR3 DNA is TGTGCCAGCAGTACCCACCCGGGTGAGCAGTTCTTC.

The chain recombines TRBV12-3 or TRBV12-4 with TRBJ2-2, with D unclear. Trimming shortened V by 1 base and J by 5 bases, and 11 bases separated the two germline ends. The CDR3 sequence is 15 residues long. CDR3 sequence reads: CASSLGGSKTGELFF. CDR3 bases: TGTGCCAGCAGTTTAGGGGGAAGCAAGACCGGGGAGCTGTTTTTT.